The sequence of this T cell receptor beta chain was determined in a study of T-cell memory formation after mild COVID-19 (dated by TCRdb to the early 2020s). Notes on the research overall: TCR sequence clusters from the two donors were found to be largely donor specific. T-cell clones expanding and contracting after mild COVID-19 in a couple of donors were tracked by longitudinal TCRalpha and TCRbeta repertoire sequencing. The cohort comprised two young, previously healthy adult volunteers, one female and one male.

The instrument given in TCRdb is Illumina NovaSeq 6000. TCRalpha and TCRbeta cDNA libraries were built by 5'RACE with constant-segment primers, adding sample barcodes and unique molecular identifiers. RNA was extracted from every sample with Trizol reagent. Libraries were amplified in two PCR steps, with a second sample barcode and Illumina TruSeq adapters added in the second step. Sequencing of the libraries was done on an Illumina NovaSeq, producing 2 x 150 bp paired-end reads. The original pipeline was this. Reads were demultiplexed and collapsed into UMI-guided consensus sequences with migec v1.2.7. Using mixcr v2.1.11, UMI consensuses were aligned to TRA and TRB V and J templates and then assembled into clonotypes. Clonotypes were classified as expanded or contracted when called significant by both edgeR and NoisET, with noise models trained on biological replicates. For edgeR calls, the cutoffs were a false discovery rate-adjusted p below 0.01 and a log2 fold-change threshold of 1. PCA with hierarchical clustering of max-normalized trajectories of the 1000 most abundant clonotypes was used as exploratory dynamics analysis. Separately sequenced CD4+ and CD8+ repertoires were used to assign a CD4 or CD8 phenotype to each responding clone. TCRdb itself trimmed the public reads at Q25 with fastp, ran MiXCR and retained productive beta chains. Every CDR3 protein is listed once, alongside the most common genes and DNA of its rows. The V and J calls reflect TCRdb's pipeline rather than the authors' work. In this sample the table shows 130,000 to 150,000 distinct CDR3 sequences, 15% to 20% of which occur a single time. Approximately 2% of the sample belongs to the ten largest clones.

Here is what the overall study found, with its caveats: SARS-CoV-2 specificity was not confirmed for the second-wave clones peaking on day 37. The study included only a couple of mild cases, and larger cohorts that include severe cases with pre-infection samples were judged to be necessary. Balanced CD4/CD8 phenotypes were observed for clones contracting from day 15 to 85, whereas a bias towards CD4+ was observed for a second wave of clones expanding from day 15 to 37. Contracting CD4+ clones were located mainly in the CM and EM memory subsets, whereas CD8+ clones were found to be enriched in EMRA. The detection of some responding clones in pre-infection memory suggests that pre-existing cross-reactive memory T cells joined the SARS-CoV-2 response.

This clonotype was seen a handful of times. Its target antigen remains unknown. Base qualities are not at hand, and no much larger clone is one base apart. The CDR3 sequence holds 15 residues, the cysteine and phenylalanine included. Of the read, only the CDR3 DNA is kept; its 45 bases are in frame from base 1. Trimmed from V: 6 bases; trimmed from J: 8 bases; junction bases lacking a gene match: 12. For CDR1 and CDR2, the germline V gene lists SNHLY and FYNNEI. Ficoll-Paque density gradient centrifugation was used to isolate PBMCs. Sample: PBMCs or a T cell subset sorted from them (not recorded which). The TCR comes from an adult woman who had mild COVID-19 (a few samples of this study predate the infection). The sample titles of this study are shuffled in the database, so cell type and time point are left out; the donor was told from shared clones. The sequence links TRBV2 to TRBJ2-1; 8 bases in between match TRBD2. The CDR3 loop reads CASSPGTSGLDEQFF. The DNA sequence is given as TGTGCCAGCAGCCCCGGGACTAGTGGTCTAGATGAGCAGTTCTTC.